One and the same sample provided the 18 T cell receptor beta chains below, sequenced in a study of cytomegalovirus exposure and HLA in healthy donors. The PCR contained 60 Vbeta and 13 Jbeta primers. Method: immunoSEQ multiplex PCR; TCRdb's copy keeps in-frame clones and lacks some. The repertoire consists of around 220,000 clones, with 75% to 80% occurring once and the leading ten covering 1.5% to 2%. The sample taken for sequencing was PBMCs. These receptor sequences come from a man aged 18 to 30 in good health and CMV-seronegative.

The chain combines TRBV19 with TRBJ1-2, with 10 positions matching TRBD1. V dropped 7 bases and J dropped 8; count of bases not matched to a gene: 10. Looked up from germline, CDR1 is LNHDA and CDR2 is SQIVND (reference sequence). The CDR3 is made up of 14 amino acids. CDR3 DNA sequence: TGTGCCAGTAACTCTGGGACAGGGGTGAACGGCTACACCTTC. This sequence encodes CASNSGTGVNGYTF.

The V gene is TRBV18, the J gene TRBJ1-4; no clear D gene. The CDR3 covers 17 residues. V lost 3 bases and J 6 bases, leaving 20 bases between the germline ends. CDR1 and CDR2 from the germline V gene are KGHSH and LQKENI. The CDR3 reads CASSPASLGPHHEKLFF. DNA of the CDR3: TGTGCCAGCTCACCTGCTTCCCTGGGCCCTCATCATGAAAAACTGTTTTTT.

The CDR3 sequence: CSVAEGGTTSYNEQFF. DNA for the CDR3: TGCAGCGTTGCTGAGGGCGGAACAACTAGCTACAATGAGCAGTTCTTC. The V call is TRBV29-1, the J call TRBJ2-1, with D possibly being TRBD2 (5 bases). Germline CDR1 is SQVTM and CDR2 is ANQGSEA. CDR3 length equals 16 residues. V dropped 4 bases and J dropped 3 bases, with 19 bases sitting between them.

The chain's CDR3 is CASVTVVKNYGYTF. For the CDR3, the DNA is TGTGCCAGCGTGACAGTCGTCAAGAACTATGGCTACACCTTC. V gene TRBV2 combines with J gene TRBJ1-2; D is perhaps TRBD1 (5 bases). The V end was cut by 8 bases, the J end by 2 bases, with 15 bases between. The germline CDR1 and CDR2 sequences are SNHLY and FYNNEI. The CDR3 sequence is 14 residues long. The entire variable domain, with the rest obtained from reference TRBV2 and TRBJ1-2, is as follows: EPEVTQTPSHQVTQMGQEVILRCVPISNHLYFYWYRQILGQKVEFLVSFYNNEISEKSEIFDDQFSVERPDGSNFTLKIRSTKLEDSAMYFCASVTVVKNYGYTFGSGTRLTVV.

This chain joins TRBV13 and TRBJ1-2; D is possibly TRBD1 (6 bases). Germline V gene sequence: CDR1 PRHDT, CDR2 FYEKMQ (reference sequence). The CDR3 extends over 12 amino acids. With 0 bases removed from V and 12 bases from J, the gap between germline ends came to 11 bases. The CDR3 here is CASSLGQGRHTF. As DNA, the CDR3 is TGTGCCAGCAGCTTAGGACAGGGTCGACACACCTTC.

This rearrangement joins TRBV7-9 to TRBJ2-2, with TRBD2 matching 8 bases. J gave up 6 bases and V 0 bases, and 3 bases lay outside the gene matches. The CDR3 has 15 amino acids. The germline V gene encodes CDR1 SEHNR and CDR2 FQNEAQ (reference sequence). CDR3 sequence: CASSLAPGGAGELFF. The CDR3 bases are TGTGCCAGCAGCTTAGCGCCCGGGGGGGCCGGGGAGCTGTTTTTT.

This chain joins TRBV5-6 and TRBJ1-1; weak D call: TRBD1 (5 bases). Between the trimmed V and J ends, which lost 5 bases and 0 bases, there was a span of 11 bases. This CDR3 region has 14 residues. Germline V gene lookup returns CDR1 SGHDT and CDR2 YYEEEE. The CDR3 reads CASSTGTLNTEAFF. The CDR3 DNA reads TGTGCCAGCAGTACAGGTACTTTGAACACTGAAGCTTTCTTT. Filled out from reference TRBV5-6 and TRBJ1-1, the complete variable domain reads DAGVTQSPTHLIKTRGQQVTLRCSPKSGHDTVSWYQQALGQGPQFIFQYYEEEERQRGNFPDRFSGHQFPNYSSELNVNALLLGDSALYLCASSTGTLNTEAFFGQGTRLTVV.

V and J are TRBV5-1 and TRBJ2-2; the D gene is possibly TRBD2 (5 bases). V was pared by 3 bases and J by 7 bases, with 10 bases between. Germline V CDR1 and CDR2: SGHRS, YFSETQ. The CDR3 sequence is 13 residues long. In DNA form, the CDR3 reads TGCGCCAGCAGCTGGAGCGGAAGCGGGGAGCTGTTTTTT. Amino acid sequence: CASSWSGSGELFF.

The rearrangement uses TRBV30 and TRBJ1-2, with D uncertain. The CDR3 has 15 amino acids. Deletions cut 0 bases from V and 5 bases from J, with 16 bases between. Germline CDR1 and CDR2: GTSNPN and SVGIG (reference sequence). In DNA, the CDR3 is TGTGCCTGGAGTGTAGTGGAGGCAGGAGTTTATGGCTACACCTTC. Translating it yields CAWSVVEAGVYGYTF.

V usage is TRBV7-6 and J usage is TRBJ2-5; 13 bases are shared with TRBD2. The DNA end lines up better with TRBJ2-7; the J call may be wrong. The CDR3 contains 15 residues. Germline CDR1 and CDR2: SGHVS and FNYEAQ. CDR3: CASSLGTSGNYEQYF. For the CDR3, the DNA is TGTGCCAGCAGCTTGGGGACTAGCGGGAATTACGAGCAGTACTTC.

This rearrangement joins TRBV13 to TRBJ2-1; 7 positions match TRBD1. Trimming took 5 bases from V and 5 from J; bases not matched to a gene: 15. Germline V gene lookup returns CDR1 PRHDT and CDR2 FYEKMQ (reference sequence). The CDR3 consists of 17 residues. CDR3 nucleotide sequence: TGTGCCAGCAGCCCGACGGTAGACACAGGGGTCAACAATGAGCAGTTCTTC. Translated: CASSPTVDTGVNNEQFF. The full variable domain, completed using reference TRBV13 and TRBJ2-1, is AAGVIQSPRHLIKEKRETATLKCYPIPRHDTVYWYQQGPGQDPQFLISFYEKMQSDKGSIPDRFSAQQFSDYHSELNMSSLELGDSALYFCASSPTVDTGVNNEQFFGPGTRLTVL.

The chain couples TRBV7-9 to TRBJ1-1, with 8 bases fitting TRBD1. There are 16 residues in the CDR3. With 6 bases clipped from V and 4 bases from J, the junction kept 13 bases outside the gene matches. The germline V gene encodes CDR1 SEHNR and CDR2 FQNEAQ (reference sequence). The CDR3 nucleotides are TGTGCCAGCAGTCTTGCAGGGGGCGGTTGGAGCACTGAAGCTTTCTTT. It yields the protein CASSLAGGGWSTEAFF.

The chain is built from TRBV7-2 and TRBJ2-2; D is possibly TRBD2 (5 bases). The CDR3 totals 14 residues. Germline V gene sequence: CDR1 SGHTA, CDR2 FQGNSA. Trimming shortened V by 3 bases and J by 3 bases, and 8 bases separated the two germline ends. CDR3 sequence: CASSLDFYTGELFF. Written as DNA, the CDR3 is TGTGCCAGCAGCTTGGACTTTTACACCGGGGAGCTGTTTTTT.

The DNA for the CDR3 is TGCGCCAGCAGCCAGAGAGGGGCTAGCGGGGGAACAGATACGCAGTATTTT. Protein sequence: CASSQRGASGGTDTQYF. This rearrangement joins TRBV4-3 to TRBJ2-3, with 10 bases that match TRBD2. Looked up from germline, CDR1 is LGHNA and CDR2 is YSLEER. The V and J ends lost 3 bases and 3 bases, in that order; junction bases with no gene match: 9. CDR3 length equals 17 residues.

The chain employs TRBV30 and TRBJ2-7; TRBD2 matches 12 bases. The CDR3 spans 16 residues. The V gene end was trimmed by 1 base and the J gene end by 4 bases; junction bases not matched to a gene: 8. CDR1 and CDR2 (germline): GTSNPN, SVGIG (reference sequence). The CDR3 spells CAWSGLAGALAYEQYF. The CDR3 nucleotides are TGTGCCTGGAGTGGACTAGCGGGAGCCCTTGCTTACGAGCAGTACTTC. The entire variable domain, with the rest obtained from reference TRBV30 and TRBJ2-7, is as follows: SQTIHQWPATLVQPVGSPLSLECTVEGTSNPNLYWYRQAAGRGLQLLFYSVGIGQISSEVPQNLSASRPQDRQFILSSKKLLLSDSGFYLCAWSGLAGALAYEQYFGPGTRLTVT.

This rearrangement joins TRBV9 to TRBJ2-1; a weak D match, TRBD2 (6 bases). This CDR3 is built from 12 residues. V lost 3 bases, J lost 9 bases, and 10 bases lay in between. Germline values: CDR1 SGDLS, CDR2 YYNGEE. In DNA form, the CDR3 reads TGTGCCAGCAGCGGCGGAGGGAGTGAGCAGTTCTTC. Translating it yields CASSGGGSEQFF.

V usage is TRBV5-6 and J usage is TRBJ2-3; D is perhaps TRBD1 (6 bases). Trimming cost V 1 base and J 2 bases, with 14 bases left between them. The CDR3 extends over 16 amino acids. Germline V gene data show CDR1 as SGHDT and CDR2 as YYEEEE. CDR3 protein: CASSLRGQPSTDTQYF. CDR3 nucleotide sequence: TGTGCCAGCAGCTTGAGGGGACAACCTTCCACAGATACGCAGTATTTT.

The chain employs TRBV7-2 and TRBJ2-5, with TRBD2 as a possible D gene (6 bases). There are 11 residues in the CDR3. Germline-derived CDR1 and CDR2 are SGHTA and FQGNSA. Trimming pared 5 bases from V and 9 bases from J, leaving 10 bases between. CDR3 protein: CASSNSGAQYF. CDR3 in DNA: TGTGCCAGCAGCAACTCGGGAGCCCAGTACTTC.